These T cell receptor beta chains were read from a single sample in a study of beta chain features in type 1 diabetes. Measured with immunoSEQ multiplex PCR; TCRdb has only the in-frame clones, and not every one. Of almost 350,000 clones in the sample, over 7% are singletons; the top ten hold 1%. Material for sequencing was central memory CD4+ T cells from blood. Receptors were obtained from a man in his thirties or forties with type 1 diabetes. Both conserved end residues are part of each CDR3. The D gene is left open where the match is weak. Size values are once, few and many counts, or a class for expanded clones, and some rows have none.

d_call: NA; j_call: TRBJ2-5; clone_size: NA; v_call: TRBV29-1; cdr3_nt: TGCAGCGTTGGTGGACGCTCGTACCAAGAGACCCAGTACTTC; cdr3_aa: CSVGGRSYQETQYF
d_call: TRBD2; j_call: TRBJ2-5; clone_size: few; v_call: TRBV7-2; cdr3_nt: TGTGCCAGCAGCTCCTCGGGGGGGCGGGAGACCCAGTACTTC; cdr3_aa: CASSSSGGRETQYF
d_call: NA; j_call: TRBJ2-1; clone_size: NA; v_call: TRBV7-2; cdr3_nt: TGTGCCAGCAGCCTCGGACCCGGCGACTACAATGAGCAGTTCTTC; cdr3_aa: CASSLGPGDYNEQFF
d_call: NA; j_call: TRBJ2-6; clone_size: many; v_call: TRBV7-9; cdr3_nt: TGTGCCAGCAGCTTAAGTGTCATCTCTGGGGCCAACGTCCTGACTTTC; cdr3_aa: CASSLSVISGANVLTF
d_call: NA; j_call: TRBJ2-3; clone_size: few; v_call: TRBV27; cdr3_nt: TGTGCCAGCAAAGACGCGGGGAGCACAGATACGCAGTATTTT; cdr3_aa: CASKDAGSTDTQYF
d_call: TRBD1; j_call: TRBJ2-3; clone_size: few; v_call: TRBV4-3; cdr3_nt: TGCGCCAGCAGCCAAGACTCACCGACGGGGACAGGGTCTTTCACAGATACGCAGTATTTT; cdr3_aa: CASSQDSPTGTGSFTDTQYF
d_call: NA; j_call: TRBJ2-7; clone_size: few; v_call: TRBV28; cdr3_nt: TGTGCCAGCATCTCCTCGGACGAGCAGTACTTC; cdr3_aa: CASISSDEQYF
d_call: NA; j_call: TRBJ2-3; clone_size: few; v_call: TRBV5-6; cdr3_nt: TGTGCCAGCAGCTTGGACACGGGCAGTAGCACAGATACGCAGTATTTT; cdr3_aa: CASSLDTGSSTDTQYF
d_call: NA; j_call: TRBJ1-2; clone_size: few; v_call: TRBV2; cdr3_nt: TGTGCCAGCGCCCTCCTTCTCAGCTCCTATGGCTACACCTTC; cdr3_aa: CASALLLSSYGYTF
d_call: NA; j_call: TRBJ1-5; clone_size: few; v_call: TRBV7-2; cdr3_nt: TGTGCCAGCAGCTTTCGGGTTGGCAATCAGCCCCAGCATTTT; cdr3_aa: CASSFRVGNQPQHF
d_call: NA; j_call: TRBJ2-7; clone_size: few; v_call: TRBV29-1; cdr3_nt: TGCAGCGTCCTCCTTTTAACTGAATACGAGCAGTACTTC; cdr3_aa: CSVLLLTEYEQYF
d_call: TRBD1; j_call: TRBJ1-3; clone_size: few; v_call: TRBV28; cdr3_nt: TGTGCCAGCAGTTCCCCGGGACAGGGGGCGCCTGGAAACACCATATATTTT; cdr3_aa: CASSSPGQGAPGNTIYF
d_call: TRBD2; j_call: TRBJ2-5; clone_size: many; v_call: TRBV2; cdr3_nt: TGTGCCAGCAGTGAGGGACTAGCGTTGGAGACCCAGTACTTC; cdr3_aa: CASSEGLALETQYF
d_call: TRBD1; j_call: TRBJ2-7; clone_size: NA; v_call: TRBV19; cdr3_nt: TGTGCCAGTAGTATACCCGGACAGGGGGGCGAGCAGTACTTC; cdr3_aa: CASSIPGQGGEQYF
d_call: NA; j_call: TRBJ2-5; clone_size: few; v_call: TRBV5-1; cdr3_nt: TGCGCCAGCAGCTTGGCCAGAAGGACAGAAGAGACCCAGTACTTC; cdr3_aa: CASSLARRTEETQYF
d_call: TRBD2; j_call: TRBJ2-3; clone_size: NA; v_call: TRBV9; cdr3_nt: TGTGCCAGCAGCCGTCGCTTCAGGGGACTAGCGGACACAGATACGCAGTATTTT; cdr3_aa: CASSRRFRGLADTDTQYF
d_call: TRBD1; j_call: TRBJ1-1; clone_size: few; v_call: TRBV7-2; cdr3_nt: TGTGCCAGCAGCGCCCAGGGGGCAGGCACTGAAGCTTTCTTT; cdr3_aa: CASSAQGAGTEAFF
d_call: NA; j_call: TRBJ2-5; clone_size: few; v_call: TRBV7-2; cdr3_nt: TGTGCCAGCATCGGACGAGACCAAGAGACCCAGTACTTC; cdr3_aa: CASIGRDQETQYF
d_call: NA; j_call: TRBJ2-5; clone_size: many; v_call: TRBV10-3; cdr3_nt: TGTGCCACCGGGGAAGAGACCCAGTACTTC; cdr3_aa: CATGEETQYF
d_call: NA; j_call: TRBJ1-5; clone_size: many; v_call: TRBV7-9; cdr3_nt: TGTGCCAGCAGCCCCGTTGGGGGTAGCAATCAGCCCCAGCATTTT; cdr3_aa: CASSPVGGSNQPQHF
d_call: NA; j_call: TRBJ2-5; clone_size: NA; v_call: TRBV29-1; cdr3_nt: TGCAGCGTTGAAGTCCTCCTAGCGACCCTCCGGGCCCAGTACTTC; cdr3_aa: CSVEVLLATLRAQYF
d_call: NA; j_call: TRBJ2-5; clone_size: few; v_call: TRBV29-1; cdr3_nt: TGCAGCGTTGATATAGGGGTTATGGAGACCCAGTACTTC; cdr3_aa: CSVDIGVMETQYF